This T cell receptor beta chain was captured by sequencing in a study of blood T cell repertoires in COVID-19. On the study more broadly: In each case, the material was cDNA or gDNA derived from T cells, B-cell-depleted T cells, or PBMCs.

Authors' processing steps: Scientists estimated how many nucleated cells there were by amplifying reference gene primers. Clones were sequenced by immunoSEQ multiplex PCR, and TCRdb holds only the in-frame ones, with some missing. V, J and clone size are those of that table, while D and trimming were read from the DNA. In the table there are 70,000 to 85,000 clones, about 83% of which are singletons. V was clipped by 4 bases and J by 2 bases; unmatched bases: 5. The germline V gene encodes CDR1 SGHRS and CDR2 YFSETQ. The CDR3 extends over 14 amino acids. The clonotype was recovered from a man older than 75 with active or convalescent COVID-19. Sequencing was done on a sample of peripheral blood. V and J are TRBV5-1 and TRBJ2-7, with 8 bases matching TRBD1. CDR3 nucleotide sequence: TGCGCCAGCAGCCGGACAGGGACCCCCTACGAGCAGTACTTC. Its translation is CASSRTGTPYEQYF. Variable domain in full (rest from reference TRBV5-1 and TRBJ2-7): KAGVTQTPRYLIKTRGQQVTLSCSPISGHRSVSWYQQTPGQGLQFLFEYFSETQRNKGNFPGRFSGRQFSNSRSEMNVSTLELGDSALYLCASSRTGTPYEQYFGPGTRLTVT.